Presented here are 8 T cell receptor beta chains from one specimen sequenced in a study of identical twins. A single record per CDR3 protein comes from TCRdb applying MiXCR to the 5' RACE reads. The sample has fewer than 550,000 distinct CDR3 sequences, around 15% seen once. Another study also made use of these data, one on yellow fever vaccine responses in identical twins.

Source material: CD4+ T cells sorted from blood. The origin of the receptors is a woman under 30 in good health.

This clonotype was observed a few times. CDR3 sequence reads: CASSLGAGGHFEQFF. The CDR3 nucleotides read TGTGCCAGCAGCTTAGGGGCGGGGGGGCATTTTGAGCAGTTCTTC. This sequence joins TRBV7-2 and TRBJ2-1, with TRBD2 matching 9 bases. The junction had 7 bases not matched to a gene; V was cut back by 1 base and J by 9 bases. Germline V gene sequence: CDR1 SGHTA, CDR2 FQGNSA. The CDR3 is made up of 15 amino acids.

This sequence joins TRBV3-1 and TRBJ2-5; TRBD2 matches at 12 bases. Per germline, CDR1 LGHDT and CDR2 YNNKEL (reference sequence). CDR3 length equals 14 residues. After removal of 8 bases from V and 5 bases from J, the junction contained 6 bases not matched to a gene. The CDR3 spells CASASGGAEETQYF. CDR3 nucleotides: TGTGCCAGCGCTAGCGGGGGGGCCGAGGAGACCCAGTACTTC.

The V gene is TRBV7-8, the J gene TRBJ2-7; 15 bases map to TRBD2. Per the germline V gene, CDR1 is SGHVS and CDR2 is FQNEAQ. CDR3 length: 18 amino acids. J lost 6 bases, V lost 3 bases, and 12 bases had no gene match. The CDR3 coding sequence is TGTGCCAGCAGCTTCTCGAACCGGGGGACTAGCGGGAGGTCCGAGCAGTACTTC. Translated, it gives CASSFSNRGTSGRSEQYF.

This clonotype was seen more than once but under ten times. In DNA, the CDR3 is TGCAGTGCTAGAGACAGGGTGACCCCCTACGAGCAGTACTTC. Its protein is CSARDRVTPYEQYF. This chain links TRBV20-1 with TRBJ2-7, with D tentatively TRBD1 (5 bases). This CDR3 has 14 amino acids. V was cut by 0 bases and J by 2 bases, with 11 bases left in between. Per the germline V gene, CDR1 is DFQATT and CDR2 is SNEGSKA (reference sequence).

As for this clonotype: The junction differs from germline at one of its ends, possibly a read error. This chain uses TRBV3-1 with TRBJ2-1, with TRBD2 as a possible D gene (6 bases). This CDR3 spans 15 amino acids. Germline V gene sequence: CDR1 LGHDT, CDR2 YNNKEL (reference sequence). CDR3 amino acids: CATSRDWSSYNEQFF. CDR3 DNA sequence: TGTGCCACCAGCCGGGACTGGAGTTCCTACAATGAGCAGTTCTTC.

This clonotype came up a few times. The chain links TRBV11-2 to TRBJ2-2, with D perhaps TRBD2 (5 bases). This CDR3 has 19 amino acids. Germline CDR1 SGHAT, CDR2 FQNNGV. Trimming took 1 base from V and 4 from J, leaving 22 bases between them. As DNA, the CDR3 is TGTGCCAGCAGCTTAGGTCTTGGGCAGTTATCCGCGGGCACCGGGGAGCTGTTTTTT. Translated, it gives CASSLGLGQLSAGTGELFF.

J is TRBJ2-3 and V is TRBV7-8; D not certain. CDR1 and CDR2 (germline): SGHVS, FQNEAQ. V dropped 1 base and J dropped 2 bases, with 16 bases sitting between them. This CDR3 has 17 residues. The CDR3 loop is CASSLERVRKNTDTQYF. As DNA, the CDR3 is TGTGCCAGCAGCTTAGAAAGGGTCCGGAAGAACACAGATACGCAGTATTTT.

In this sample, this clonotype turned up a few times. The chain is built from TRBV20-1 and TRBJ1-6; 9 bases line up with TRBD1. The V gene's germline CDR1 is DFQATT and CDR2 SNEGSKA (reference sequence). J was trimmed by 2 bases and V by 2 bases; bases with no gene match: 4. The CDR3 runs to 16 residues. The CDR3 DNA is TGCAGTGCTAGACTTACAGGGGGCGCCTATAATTCACCCCTCCACTTT. Translating it yields CSARLTGGAYNSPLHF.